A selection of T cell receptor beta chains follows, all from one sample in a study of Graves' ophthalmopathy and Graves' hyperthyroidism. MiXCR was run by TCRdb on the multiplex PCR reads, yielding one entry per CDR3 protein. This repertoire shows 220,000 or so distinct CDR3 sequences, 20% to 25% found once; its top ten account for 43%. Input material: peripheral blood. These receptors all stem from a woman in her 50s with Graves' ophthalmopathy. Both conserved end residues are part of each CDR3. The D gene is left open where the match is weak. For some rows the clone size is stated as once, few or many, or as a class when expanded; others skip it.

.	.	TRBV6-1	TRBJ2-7	TGTGCCAGCAGCCTTTCAAGAAACGAGCAGTACTTC	CASSLSRNEQYF
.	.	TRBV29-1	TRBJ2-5	TGCAGCGTTTCACAGGCAGAGACCCAGTACTTC	CSVSQAETQYF
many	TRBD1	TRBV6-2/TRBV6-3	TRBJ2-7	TGTGCCAGCAACGACCCAGGGGGCCGGTACGAGCAGTACTTC	CASNDPGGRYEQYF
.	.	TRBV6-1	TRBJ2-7	TGTGCCAGCAGCTCGCGTTTCTACGGGCAGTACTTC	CASSSRFYGQYF
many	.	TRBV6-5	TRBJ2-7	TGTGCCAGCAGTTACTCTCAAGGCAGCTCGATTTTCGACGAGCAGTACTTC	CASSYSQGSSIFDEQYF
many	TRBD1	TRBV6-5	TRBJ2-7	TGTGCCAGCAGAGTTGACAGGGGGACCTACGAGCAGTACTTC	CASRVDRGTYEQYF
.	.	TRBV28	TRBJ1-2	TGTGCCAGCAGCCTTTTGGGACTGAAGGCTAACTATGGCTACATCTTC	CASSLLGLKANYGYIF
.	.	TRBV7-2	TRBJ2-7	TGTGCCAGCAGCTTCGACGTTTACGAGCAGTACTTC	CASSFDVYEQYF
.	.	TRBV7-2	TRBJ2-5	TGTGCCAGCAGCGGAGGGGGGAACCAAGAGACCCAGTACTTC	CASSGGGNQETQYF
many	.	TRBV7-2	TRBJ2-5	TGTGCCAGCAGCTTTTCTAGCGCACCGTACCAAGAGACCCAGTACTTC	CASSFSSAPYQETQYF
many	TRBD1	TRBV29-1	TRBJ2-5	TGCAGCGTTGAACGGGCAGGGGGAGAGACCCAGTACTTC	CSVERAGGETQYF
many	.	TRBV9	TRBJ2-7	TGTGCCAGCAGCGTAGCATTAGCCGGCTACGAGCAGTACTTC	CASSVALAGYEQYF
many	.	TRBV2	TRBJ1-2	TGTGCCAGCAGTGAAGAACAGGGATTCATTTATGGCTACACCTTC	CASSEEQGFIYGYTF
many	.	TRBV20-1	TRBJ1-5	TGCAGTGCTAGACCATCCGGACACGATCAGCCCCAGCATTTT	CSARPSGHDQPQHF
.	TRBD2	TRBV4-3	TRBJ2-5	TGCGCCAGCAGCCAAACAACGGGACTACGAGAGACCCAGTACTTC	CASSQTTGLRETQYF
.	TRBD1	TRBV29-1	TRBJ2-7	TGCAGCGGGGGACAGGGGAGTTTGGAGCAGTACTTC	CSGGQGSLEQYF
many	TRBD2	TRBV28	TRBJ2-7	TGTGCCAGCGAAACCGGGACTAGCGGATACGAGCAGTACTTC	CASETGTSGYEQYF
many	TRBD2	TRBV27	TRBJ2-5	TGTGCCAGCAGTCTCTCCCTCGGACTAGCGGCCGCTCAAGAGACCCAGTACTTC	CASSLSLGLAAAQETQYF
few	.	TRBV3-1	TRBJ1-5	TGTGCCAGCAGCCAAGAACCGGGCAATCAGCCCCAGCATTTT	CASSQEPGNQPQHF
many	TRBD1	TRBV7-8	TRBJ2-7	TGTGCCAGCAGCTTAGCTGGCAGGGGGTTCTCCTACGAGCAGTACTTC	CASSLAGRGFSYEQYF
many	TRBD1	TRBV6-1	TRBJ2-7	TGTGCCAGCAGTGGGGGGGACAGGGGGATCTCCTACGAGCAGTACTTC	CASSGGDRGISYEQYF
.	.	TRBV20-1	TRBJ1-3	TGCAGTGCCATCTCTGGAAACACCATATATTTT	CSAISGNTIYF
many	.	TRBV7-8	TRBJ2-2	TGTGCCAGCAGCTTGGTGCAGGGCACCGGGGAGCTGTTTTTT	CASSLVQGTGELFF
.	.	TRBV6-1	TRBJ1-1	TGTGCCAGCCTTACCGGGGGAGCAGGATATGTCACTGAAGCTTTCTTT	CASLTGGAGYVTEAFF
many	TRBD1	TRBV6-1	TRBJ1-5	TGTGCCAGCAGATTTGGACCTGGACAGGGGTTTCGTCAGCCCCAGCATTTT	CASRFGPGQGFRQPQHF
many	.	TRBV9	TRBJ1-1	TGTGCCAGCAGCGCCGGGGCGGTAGGACTGAACACTGAAGCTTTCTTT	CASSAGAVGLNTEAFF
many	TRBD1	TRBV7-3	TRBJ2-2	TGTGCCAGCAGCGCGGACAGGGGGGCCGGGGAGCTGTTTTTT	CASSADRGAGELFF
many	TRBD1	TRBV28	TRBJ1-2	TGTGCCAGCAGTTTTCGGCAGGGGGGTTCTGGCTACACCTTC	CASSFRQGGSGYTF